This T cell receptor (beta chain) appears in the sequencing data of a study of T cell changes during pregnancy in multiple sclerosis. Trimming stripped 2 bases from V and 0 bases from J, with 16 bases between. This CDR3 comprises 17 residues. From germline, CDR1 is MGHDK and CDR2 SYGVNS. Generated by immunoSEQ multiplex PCR, the TCRdb table keeps only in-frame clones and is missing some. The sample holds around 68,000 clones; 85% to 95% are singletons and the top ten take around 0.45%. This clonotype was obtained from a female donor with multiple sclerosis, enrolled in a pregnancy study. V usage is TRBV25-1 and J usage is TRBJ2-5; D remains unclear. The sample in question was CD4+ T cells from peripheral blood mononuclear cells, obtained before pregnancy. The CDR3 reads CASSETFGAGNQETQYF. In DNA form, the CDR3 reads TGTGCCAGCAGTGAAACCTTCGGCGCAGGTAACCAAGAGACCCAGTACTTC.